Following are 24 T cell receptor beta chains from one sample sequenced in a study of T cell responses to AZD1222 COVID-19 vaccine. The protocol was immunoSEQ multiplex PCR, while the TCRdb copy is restricted to in-frame clones and leaves out a portion. The data show about 190,000 clones, roughly 92% seen once. The sequences come from peripheral blood, collected on day 0 of AZD1222 vaccination. These receptors originate from an adult in good health.

This chain joins TRBV27 and TRBJ1-1; tentatively, D is TRBD1 (6 bases). Trimming took off 5 bases at V and 3 bases at J, with 10 bases between the two ends. This CDR3 contains 13 residues. The germline CDR1 and CDR2 sequences are MNHEY and SMNVEV (reference sequence). The CDR3 spells CASSPGQYTEAFF. For the CDR3, the DNA is TGTGCCAGCAGTCCCGGACAGTACACTGAAGCTTTCTTT.

The rearrangement links TRBV5-1 to TRBJ2-5, with TRBD2 matching over 11 bases. Germline-derived CDR1 and CDR2 are SGHRS and YFSETQ. The CDR3 is 16 residues long. The V and J ends lost 4 bases and 2 bases, in that order; junction bases with no gene match: 7. The CDR3 coding sequence is TGCGCCAGCAGCCCGGTACTAGCGGGGGTACAAGAGACCCAGTACTTC. Protein sequence: CASSPVLAGVQETQYF. Full variable domain (remainder filled in from reference TRBV5-1 and TRBJ2-5): KAGVTQTPRYLIKTRGQQVTLSCSPISGHRSVSWYQQTPGQGLQFLFEYFSETQRNKGNFPGRFSGRQFSNSRSEMNVSTLELGDSALYLCASSPVLAGVQETQYFGPGTRLLVL.

The CDR3 spells CASGLENGSPLHF. The CDR3 DNA sequence: TGTGCTAGTGGTTTGGAGAACGGATCTCCCCTCCACTTT. This chain links TRBV12-5 with TRBJ1-6; D remains ambiguous. The CDR3 consists of 13 residues. Germline V CDR1 and CDR2: LGHNT, FRNRAP. Trimming left V 1 base short and J 13 bases short, with 11 bases between.

The J gene is TRBJ1-6, the V gene TRBV4-1; TRBD1 is a possible D gene (5 bases). The CDR3 consists of 15 residues. Trimming left V 1 base short and J 7 bases short, with 11 bases between. Germline CDR1 MGHRA, CDR2 YSYEKL. CDR3 DNA sequence: TGCGCCAGCAGCCAAGTCACACAGGAGAATTCACCCCTCCACTTT. Its protein is CASSQVTQENSPLHF.

CDR3 DNA sequence: TGTGCCAGCAGCCAAGATTGGCCGACCCCCTACGAGCAGTACTTC. It specifies CASSQDWPTPYEQYF. The chain uses TRBV4-2 and TRBJ2-7; no firm D call. V lost 0 bases and J 2 bases, leaving 11 bases between the germline ends. The CDR3 is 15 residues long. CDR1 is LGHNA and CDR2 is YNFKEQ in the germline V gene.

The chain combines TRBV6-1 with TRBJ2-3; 8 bases are a match to TRBD1. CDR3 length equals 14 residues. Germline-derived CDR1 and CDR2 are MNHNS and SASEGT. Trimming took 3 bases from V and 3 from J; bases not matched to a gene: 2. CDR3: CASSDRGPTDTQYF. CDR3 DNA: TGTGCCAGCAGTGACAGGGGGCCGACAGATACGCAGTATTTT.

In this sample, this clone turned up once. The rearrangement joins TRBV11-2 to TRBJ1-4; D might be TRBD1 (6 bases). Germline V gives CDR1 SGHAT, CDR2 FQNNGV. Trimming stripped 5 bases from V and 0 bases from J, with 16 bases between. The CDR3 spans 17 residues. The chain's CDR3 is CASSLVTGFATNEKLFF. For the CDR3, the DNA is TGTGCCAGCAGCCTAGTGACAGGCTTTGCAACTAATGAAAAACTGTTTTTT.

This chain uses TRBV11-2 with TRBJ2-3; TRBD2 matches 9 bases. The CDR3 has 15 amino acids. Germline CDR1 and CDR2: SGHAT and FQNNGV. J lost 1 base, V lost 5 bases, and 4 bases had no gene match. CDR3 DNA sequence: TGTGCCAGCAGCCGACGGACTAGCGGCACAGATACGCAGTATTTT. Protein sequence: CASSRRTSGTDTQYF.

This clone is a singleton in its sample. The rearrangement links TRBV5-1 to TRBJ2-1; no clear D. The length of the CDR3 is 15 residues. The germline gives CDR1 SGHRS, CDR2 YFSETQ. The V end lost 0 bases, the J end lost 0 bases, and 7 bases lay between the germline ends. The CDR3 region is CASSLGRNSYNEQFF. CDR3 sequence (DNA): TGCGCCAGCAGCTTGGGGCGGAACTCCTACAATGAGCAGTTCTTC.

V gene TRBV7-2 combines with J gene TRBJ2-2; D perhaps matches TRBD2 (6 bases). This CDR3 is built from 14 residues. The germline V gene encodes CDR1 SGHTA and CDR2 FQGNSA. The germline V and J ends were trimmed by 3 bases and 5 bases, with 10 bases remaining between them. CDR3 amino acids: CASSFKGGTGELFF. The DNA for the CDR3 is TGTGCCAGCAGCTTTAAGGGAGGTACCGGGGAGCTGTTTTTT.

The rearrangement uses TRBV2 and TRBJ1-1, with D possibly TRBD1 on 5 matching bases. The CDR3 is made up of 13 amino acids. Germline values: CDR1 SNHLY, CDR2 FYNNEI. Trimming shortened V by 9 bases and J by 3 bases, and 14 bases separated the two germline ends. CDR3 region: CARQEGRDTEAFF. The CDR3, as DNA: TGTGCCAGGCAAGAGGGGAGGGACACTGAAGCTTTCTTT. Together with reference TRBV2 and TRBJ1-1, the CDR3 gives the full variable domain: EPEVTQTPSHQVTQMGQEVILRCVPISNHLYFYWYRQILGQKVEFLVSFYNNEISEKSEIFDDQFSVERPDGSNFTLKIRSTKLEDSAMYFCARQEGRDTEAFFGQGTRLTVV.

The chain links TRBV3-1 (or the pseudogene TRBV3-2) to TRBJ1-1; D is uncertain. Trimming took off 2 bases at V and 5 bases at J, with 9 bases between the two ends. Germline V CDR1 and CDR2: LGHDT, YNNKEL (reference sequence). The CDR3 contains 13 residues. The CDR3 is CASSQTRLTEAFF. In DNA form, the CDR3 reads TGTGCCAGCAGCCAAACCAGGTTGACTGAAGCTTTCTTT.

The J gene is TRBJ1-1, the V gene TRBV19; D remains unclear. Germline lookup yields CDR1 LNHDA and CDR2 SQIVND (reference sequence). CDR3 length: 11 amino acids. V was shortened by 5 bases and J by 1 base, with 2 bases between the two germline ends. The CDR3 DNA reads as TGTGCCAGTAGTTGGAACACTGAAGCTTTCTTT. Its translation: CASSWNTEAFF.

The rearrangement uses TRBV7-7 and TRBJ1-4; unclear D gene. The CDR3 totals 13 residues. In germline, CDR1 is SSHAT, CDR2 FNYEAQ (reference sequence). Trimming shortened V by 1 base and J by 7 bases, and 7 bases separated the two germline ends. The CDR3 region is CASSLDGSEKLFF. The CDR3, as DNA: TGTGCCAGCAGCTTAGACGGTAGTGAAAAACTGTTTTTT.

CDR3 DNA: TGTGCCATCAGTGAGAGAGGGACGGCCCTATTTGGCTACACCTTC. It is translated as CAISERGTALFGYTF. J is TRBJ1-2 and V is TRBV10-3, with D perhaps TRBD1 (5 bases). Trimming pared 2 bases from V and 7 bases from J, leaving 17 bases between. CDR1 and CDR2 (germline): ENHRY, SYGVKD. The CDR3 runs 15 residues.

This chain joins TRBV6-6 and TRBJ2-1, with 10 bases identical to TRBD2. CDR1 and CDR2 from the germline V gene are MNHNY and SVGAGI (reference sequence). J was trimmed by 2 bases and V by 5 bases; bases with no gene match: 9. The CDR3 contains 17 residues. CDR3 sequence: CASSQNSGGITYNEQFF. CDR3 sequence (DNA): TGTGCCAGCAGTCAAAATAGCGGGGGGATTACCTACAATGAGCAGTTCTTC.

This clone has more than one count but fewer than ten. The chain is built from TRBV27 and TRBJ2-5; D gene unclear. In germline, CDR1 is MNHEY, CDR2 SMNVEV (reference sequence). V lost 0 bases and J 3 bases, leaving 8 bases between the germline ends. The CDR3 covers 14 residues. The CDR3 coding sequence is TGTGCCAGCAGTTTATCAGGAAGGGAAGAGACCCAGTACTTC. It codes for CASSLSGREETQYF.

The chain combines TRBV30 with TRBJ1-2; tentatively, D is TRBD1 (5 bases). The V and J ends lost 5 bases and 4 bases respectively, with 11 bases between them. This CDR3 region has 12 residues. Germline CDR1 and CDR2: GTSNPN and SVGIG (reference sequence). The chain's CDR3 is CAWSGPIYGYTF. CDR3 nucleotides: TGTGCCTGGTCGGGGCCCATCTATGGCTACACCTTC.

The V call is TRBV11-1, the J call TRBJ2-1; 8 bases are shared with TRBD1. Germline values: CDR1 SGHAT, CDR2 FQDESV (reference sequence). The CDR3 length is 15 residues. With V trimmed by 3 bases and J by 3 bases, 4 bases remained unmatched. CDR3: CASSFDRGNYNEQFF. The CDR3 nucleotides read TGTGCCAGCAGCTTCGACAGGGGCAACTACAATGAGCAGTTCTTC.

Here the CDR3 DNA reads TGTGCCAGCAACTACCAAGGGAACACTGAAGCTTTCTTT. This sequence encodes CASNYQGNTEAFF. This chain connects TRBV11-2 to TRBJ1-1, with unresolved D. This CDR3 contains 13 residues. Germline V CDR1 and CDR2: SGHAT, FQNNGV. V was cut by 7 bases and J by 1 base, with 10 bases left in between.

The chain uses TRBV12-3 or TRBV12-4 and TRBJ1-1; D is unresolved. The CDR3 spans 12 residues. Trimming left V 3 bases short and J 4 bases short, with 6 bases between. Here the CDR3 reads CASSFSGTEAFF. CDR3 sequence (DNA): TGTGCCAGCAGTTTCTCGGGCACTGAAGCTTTCTTT.

This clone was picked up one time. This rearrangement joins TRBV6-2 or TRBV6-3 to TRBJ2-2, with D perhaps matching TRBD2 (6 bases). CDR1 is MNHEY, CDR2 SVGEGT, per germline. V lost 0 bases, J lost 5 bases, and 10 bases lay in between. The CDR3 has 15 residues. CDR3 loop: CASSYSTSGTGELFF. CDR3 DNA sequence: TGTGCCAGCAGTTACTCGACTAGTGGGACCGGGGAGCTGTTTTTT.

The chain employs TRBV5-1 and TRBJ1-2, with D possibly TRBD1 on 6 matching bases. From germline, CDR1 is SGHRS and CDR2 YFSETQ. V was shortened by 0 bases and J by 9 bases, with 9 bases between the two germline ends. The CDR3 sequence is 12 residues long. CDR3: CASSLATGSYTF. Written as DNA, the CDR3 is TGCGCCAGCAGCTTGGCCACAGGGAGCTACACCTTC. Drawing the rest from reference TRBV5-1 and TRBJ1-2, the complete variable domain is KAGVTQTPRYLIKTRGQQVTLSCSPISGHRSVSWYQQTPGQGLQFLFEYFSETQRNKGNFPGRFSGRQFSNSRSEMNVSTLELGDSALYLCASSLATGSYTFGSGTRLTVV.

V is TRBV7-3 and J is TRBJ2-1; D is possibly TRBD2 (7 bases). The germline V gene encodes CDR1 SGHTA and CDR2 FQGTGA. With 5 bases removed from V and 0 bases from J, the gap between germline ends came to 11 bases. This CDR3 is 15 amino acids long. Here the CDR3 reads CASSRGGSSYNEQFF. Written as DNA, the CDR3 is TGTGCCAGCAGCCGCGGGGGCAGCTCCTACAATGAGCAGTTCTTC.